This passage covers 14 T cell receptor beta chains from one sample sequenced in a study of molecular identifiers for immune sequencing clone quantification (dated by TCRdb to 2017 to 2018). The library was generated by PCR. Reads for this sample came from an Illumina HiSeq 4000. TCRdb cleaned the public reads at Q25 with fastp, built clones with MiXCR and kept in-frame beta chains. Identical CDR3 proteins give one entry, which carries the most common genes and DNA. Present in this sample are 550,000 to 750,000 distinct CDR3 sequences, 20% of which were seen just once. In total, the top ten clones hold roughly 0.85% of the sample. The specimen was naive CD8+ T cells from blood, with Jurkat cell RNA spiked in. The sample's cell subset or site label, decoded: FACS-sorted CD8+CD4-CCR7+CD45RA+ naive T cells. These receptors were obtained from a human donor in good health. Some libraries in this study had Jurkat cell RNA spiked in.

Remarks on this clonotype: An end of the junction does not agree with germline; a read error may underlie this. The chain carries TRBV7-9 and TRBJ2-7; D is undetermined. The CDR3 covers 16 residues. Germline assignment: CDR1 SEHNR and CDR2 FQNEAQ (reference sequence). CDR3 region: CAGSSNTPPSSYEQYF. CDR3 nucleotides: TGTGCCGGCAGTTCGAACACTCCACCAAGCTCCTACGAGCAGTACTTC.

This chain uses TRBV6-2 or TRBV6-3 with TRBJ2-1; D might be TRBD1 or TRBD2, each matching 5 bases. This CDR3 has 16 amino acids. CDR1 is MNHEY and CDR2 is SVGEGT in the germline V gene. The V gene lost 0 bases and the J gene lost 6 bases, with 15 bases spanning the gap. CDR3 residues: CASSYSRGPRANEQFF. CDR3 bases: TGTGCCAGCAGTTACTCGAGGGGACCTAGAGCCAATGAGCAGTTCTTC.

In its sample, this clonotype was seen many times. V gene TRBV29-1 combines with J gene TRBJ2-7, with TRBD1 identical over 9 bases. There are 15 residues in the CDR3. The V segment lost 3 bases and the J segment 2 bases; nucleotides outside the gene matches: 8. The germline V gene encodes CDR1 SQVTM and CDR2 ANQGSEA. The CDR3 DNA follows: TGCAGCGTTGACATGGGACAGGGATATACCTACGAGCAGTACTTC. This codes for CSVDMGQGYTYEQYF.

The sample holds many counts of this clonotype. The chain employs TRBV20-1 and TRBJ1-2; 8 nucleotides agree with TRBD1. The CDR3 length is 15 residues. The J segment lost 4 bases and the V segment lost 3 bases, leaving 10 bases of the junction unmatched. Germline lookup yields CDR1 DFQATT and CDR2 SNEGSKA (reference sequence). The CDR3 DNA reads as TGCAGTGCTAGCCCCGGGACAGGCGCTAGCTATGGCTACACCTTC. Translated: CSASPGTGASYGYTF.

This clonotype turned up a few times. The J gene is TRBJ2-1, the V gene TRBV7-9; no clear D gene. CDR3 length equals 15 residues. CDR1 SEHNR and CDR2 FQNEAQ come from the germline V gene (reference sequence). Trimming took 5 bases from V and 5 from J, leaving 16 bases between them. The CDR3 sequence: CASSPLIAMDNEQFF. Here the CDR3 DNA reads TGTGCCAGCAGCCCGCTTATAGCAATGGACAATGAGCAGTTCTTC. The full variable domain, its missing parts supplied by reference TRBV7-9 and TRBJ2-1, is DTGVSQNPRHKITKRGQNVTFRCDPISEHNRLYWYRQTLGQGPEFLTYFQNEAQLEKSRLLSDRFSAERPKGSFSTLEIQRTEQGDSAMYLCASSPLIAMDNEQFFGPGTRLTVL.

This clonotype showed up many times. The CDR3 spells CASSLGYRVGEAFF. CDR3 sequence (DNA): TGTGCCAGCAGCTTAGGGTACAGGGTAGGTGAAGCTTTCTTT. The rearrangement joins TRBV13 to TRBJ1-1, with a weak D call TRBD1 (6 bases). CDR3 length: 14 residues. CDR1 PRHDT and CDR2 FYEKMQ come from the germline V gene (reference sequence). V lost 0 bases, J lost 7 bases, and 12 bases lay in between.

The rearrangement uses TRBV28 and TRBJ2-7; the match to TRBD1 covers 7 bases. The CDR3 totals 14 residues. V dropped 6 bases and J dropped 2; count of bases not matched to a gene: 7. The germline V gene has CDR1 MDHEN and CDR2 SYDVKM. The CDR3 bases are TGTGCCAGCAGAGATACAGGGGTAACCTACGAGCAGTACTTC. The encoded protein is CASRDTGVTYEQYF.

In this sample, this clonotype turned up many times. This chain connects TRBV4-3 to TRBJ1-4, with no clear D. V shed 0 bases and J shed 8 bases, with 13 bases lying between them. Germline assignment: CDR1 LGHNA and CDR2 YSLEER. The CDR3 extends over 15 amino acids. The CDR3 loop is CASSQDWQLGEKLFF. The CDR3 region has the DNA TGCGCCAGCAGCCAAGATTGGCAGCTTGGAGAAAAACTGTTTTTT.

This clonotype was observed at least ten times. CDR3 residues: CSASGATHSTDTQYF. Written as DNA, the CDR3 is TGCAGTGCCTCCGGGGCTACCCATAGCACAGATACGCAGTATTTT. The J gene is TRBJ2-3, the V gene TRBV20-1; the D call may be TRBD1 or TRBD2 (5 bases each). CDR1 is DFQATT and CDR2 is SNEGSKA in the germline V gene (reference sequence). The V and J ends lost 6 bases and 0 bases respectively, with 16 bases between them. The CDR3 has 15 residues.

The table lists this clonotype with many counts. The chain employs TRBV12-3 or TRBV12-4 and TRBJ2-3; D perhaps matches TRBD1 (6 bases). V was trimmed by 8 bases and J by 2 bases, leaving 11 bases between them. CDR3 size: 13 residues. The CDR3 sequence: CASGGHITDTQYF. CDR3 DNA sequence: TGTGCCAGCGGGGGCCATATCACAGATACGCAGTATTTT.

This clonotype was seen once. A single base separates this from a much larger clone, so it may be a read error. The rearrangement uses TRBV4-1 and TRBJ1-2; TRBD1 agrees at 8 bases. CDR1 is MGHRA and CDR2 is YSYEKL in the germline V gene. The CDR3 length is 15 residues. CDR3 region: CAGSQWTGSDYGYTF. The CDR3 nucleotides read TGCGCCGGCAGCCAGTGGACAGGGTCTGACTATGGCTACACCTTC.

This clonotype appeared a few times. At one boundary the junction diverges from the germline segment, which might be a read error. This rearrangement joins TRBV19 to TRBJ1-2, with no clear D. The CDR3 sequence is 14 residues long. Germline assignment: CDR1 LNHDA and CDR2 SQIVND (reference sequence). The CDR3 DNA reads TGTGCCAGTAATATATCTCGCGGGAACTATGGCTACACCTTC. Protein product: CASNISRGNYGYTF.

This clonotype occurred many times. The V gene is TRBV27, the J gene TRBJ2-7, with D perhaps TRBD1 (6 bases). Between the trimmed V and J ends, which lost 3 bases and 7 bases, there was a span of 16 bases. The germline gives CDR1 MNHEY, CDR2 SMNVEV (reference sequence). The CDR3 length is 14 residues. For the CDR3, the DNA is TGTGCCAGCAGTTTGGGGGCTGGGATGAGGGAGCAGTACTTC. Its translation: CASSLGAGMREQYF.

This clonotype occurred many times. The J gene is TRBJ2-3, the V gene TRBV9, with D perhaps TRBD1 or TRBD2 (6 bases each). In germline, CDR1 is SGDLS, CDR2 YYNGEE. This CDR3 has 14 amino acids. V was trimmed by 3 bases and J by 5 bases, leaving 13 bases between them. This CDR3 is CASSAEGEVDTQYF. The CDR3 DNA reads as TGTGCCAGCAGCGCAGAGGGGGAGGTAGATACGCAGTATTTT.